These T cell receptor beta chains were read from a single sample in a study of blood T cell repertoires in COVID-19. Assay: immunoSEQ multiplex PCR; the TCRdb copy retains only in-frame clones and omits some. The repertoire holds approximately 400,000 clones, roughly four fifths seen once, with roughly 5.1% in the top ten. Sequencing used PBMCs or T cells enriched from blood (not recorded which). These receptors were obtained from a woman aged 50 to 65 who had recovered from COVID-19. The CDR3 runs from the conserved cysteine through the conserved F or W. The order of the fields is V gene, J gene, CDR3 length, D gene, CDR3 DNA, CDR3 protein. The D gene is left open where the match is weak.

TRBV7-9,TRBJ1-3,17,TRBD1,TGTGCCAGCAGCGCCCCCGGGACAGGGGGCTCTGGAAACACCATATATTTT,CASSAPGTGGSGNTIYF
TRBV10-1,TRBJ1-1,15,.,TGCGCCAGCAGTGAGGAACAGGGCCGGAACACTGAAGCTTTCTTT,CASSEEQGRNTEAFF
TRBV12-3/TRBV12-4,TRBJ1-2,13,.,TGTGCCAGCAGTTTAAACTCGGGCTATGGCTACACCTTC,CASSLNSGYGYTF
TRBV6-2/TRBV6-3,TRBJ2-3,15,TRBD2,TGTGCCAGCAGTACCCTAGCGGGAGCGGCAGATACGCAGTATTTT,CASSTLAGAADTQYF
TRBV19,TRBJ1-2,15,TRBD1,TGTGCCAGTAGTTCCACAGGGGGACCGGGAGGTGGCTACACCTTC,CASSSTGGPGGGYTF
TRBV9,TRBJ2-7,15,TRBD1,TGTGCCAGCAGCGTATCGGGACAGGGCTTAAGTTGGCAGTACTTC,CASSVSGQGLSWQYF
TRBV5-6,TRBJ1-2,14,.,TGTGCCAGCAGCTTCGAGGGGGAGGGATTTGGCTACACCTTC,CASSFEGEGFGYTF
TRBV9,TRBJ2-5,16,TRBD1,TGTGCCAGCAGCGGACCTATGACAGGGGAACAAGAGACCCAGTACTTC,CASSGPMTGEQETQYF
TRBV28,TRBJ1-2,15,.,TGTGCCAGCAGTTTAAGTACAGGGCTAAGGTATGGCTACACCTTC,CASSLSTGLRYGYTF
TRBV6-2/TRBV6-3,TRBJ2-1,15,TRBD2,TGTGCCAGCAGTTACTCTCCTAGCGGAGTCAATGAGCAGTTCTTC,CASSYSPSGVNEQFF
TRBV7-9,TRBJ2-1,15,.,TGTGCCAGCAGCCCGCAGGGGGGAGCCCACAATGAGCAGTTCTTC,CASSPQGGAHNEQFF